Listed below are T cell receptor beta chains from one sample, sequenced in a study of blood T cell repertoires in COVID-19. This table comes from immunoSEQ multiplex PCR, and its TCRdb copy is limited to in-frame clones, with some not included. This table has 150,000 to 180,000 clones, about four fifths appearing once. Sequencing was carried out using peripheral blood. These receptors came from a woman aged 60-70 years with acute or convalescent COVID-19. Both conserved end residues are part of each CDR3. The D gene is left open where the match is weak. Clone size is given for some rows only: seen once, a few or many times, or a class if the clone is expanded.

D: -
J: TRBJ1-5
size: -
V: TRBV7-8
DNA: TGTGCCAGCAATCCATACAGGGATGTTAGCAATCAGCCCCAGCATTTT
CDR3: CASNPYRDVSNQPQHF

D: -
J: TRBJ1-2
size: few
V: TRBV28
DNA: TGTGCCAGCAGTATACCCCCCGGACTAAATGGCTACACCTTC
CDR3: CASSIPPGLNGYTF

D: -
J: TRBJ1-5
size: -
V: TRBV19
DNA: TGTGCCAGTAGTCGAGGGGAGGGACCCAATCAGCCCCAGCATTTT
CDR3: CASSRGEGPNQPQHF

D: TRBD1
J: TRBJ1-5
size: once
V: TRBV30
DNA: TGTGCCTGGAGTGTCCTTCAGGGGGATCAGCCCCAGCATTTT
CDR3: CAWSVLQGDQPQHF

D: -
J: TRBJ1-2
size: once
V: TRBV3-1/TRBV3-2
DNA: TGTGCCAGCAGCCAAGGGAATGGACATTATAACTATGGCTACACCTTC
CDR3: CASSQGNGHYNYGYTF

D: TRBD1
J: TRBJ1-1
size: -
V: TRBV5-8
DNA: TGTGCCAGCAGCCCCGGACAGGGACTTGAAGCTTTCTTT
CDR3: CASSPGQGLEAFF

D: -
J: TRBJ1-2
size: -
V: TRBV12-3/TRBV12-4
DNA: TGTGCCAGCAGTCTCCCGCGATATGGCTACACCTTC
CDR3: CASSLPRYGYTF

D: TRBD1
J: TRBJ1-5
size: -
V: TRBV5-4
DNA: TGTGCCAGCAGCTTGCGACAGGGGGGCGGTGAGGGCCAGCCCCAGCATTTT
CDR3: CASSLRQGGGEGQPQHF

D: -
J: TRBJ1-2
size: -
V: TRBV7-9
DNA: TGTGCCAGCCCCTCTGGCTACACCTTC
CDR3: CASPSGYTF

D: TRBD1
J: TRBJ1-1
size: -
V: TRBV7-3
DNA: TGTGCCAGCAGCCCTTCAGGGGGATACACTGAAGCTTTCTTT
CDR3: CASSPSGGYTEAFF

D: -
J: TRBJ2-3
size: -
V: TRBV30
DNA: TGTGCCTGGAGTTTTTCGGTCGGCACAGATACGCAGTATTTT
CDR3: CAWSFSVGTDTQYF

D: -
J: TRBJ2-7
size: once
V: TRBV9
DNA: TGTGCCAGCAGCGAAGGGGGGGCAGGGGTCTCCTACGAGCAGTACTTC
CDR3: CASSEGGAGVSYEQYF

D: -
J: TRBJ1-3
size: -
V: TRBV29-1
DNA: TGCAGCGCCAACAAATCTTCAACCCAAATCTCTGGAAACACCATATATTTT
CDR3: CSANKSSTQISGNTIYF

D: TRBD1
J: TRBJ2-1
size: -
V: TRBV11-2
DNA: TGTGCCAGCAGCTCCCCCGGGACAGGGACCCACAATGAGCAGTTCTTC
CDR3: CASSSPGTGTHNEQFF

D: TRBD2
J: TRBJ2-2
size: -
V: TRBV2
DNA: TGTGCCAGCAGTGTCGGGACTAGCGCCGGGGAGCTGTTTTTT
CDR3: CASSVGTSAGELFF

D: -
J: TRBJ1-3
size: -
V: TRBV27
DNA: TGTGCCAGCAGTCCCCGGTTCCTCTCTGGAAACACCATATATTTT
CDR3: CASSPRFLSGNTIYF

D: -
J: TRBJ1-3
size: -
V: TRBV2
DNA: TGTGCCAGCACTAGTTCTGGAAACACCATATATTTT
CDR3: CASTSSGNTIYF

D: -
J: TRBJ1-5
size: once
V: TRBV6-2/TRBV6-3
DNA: TGTGCCAGCAGTTATCCGGACAGTGGGGCTTTGTGGAGCAATCAGCCCCAGCATTTT
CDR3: CASSYPDSGALWSNQPQHF

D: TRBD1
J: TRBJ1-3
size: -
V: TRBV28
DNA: TGTGCCAGCAGAAAACAGGGGCCATACTCTGGAAACACCATATATTTT
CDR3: CASRKQGPYSGNTIYF

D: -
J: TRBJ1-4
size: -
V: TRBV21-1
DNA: TGTGCCAGCAGCAAAGTTCTGCAGGGGCCGGGTGAAAAACTGTTTTTT
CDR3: CASSKVLQGPGEKLFF

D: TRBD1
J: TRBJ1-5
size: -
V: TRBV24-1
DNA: TGTGCCCCCCCCTCCATCGCTAAAGACAGGGGGCTGAGGGTGAGGTTTATCCAGCCCCAGCATTTT
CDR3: CAPPSIAKDRGLRVRFIQPQHF

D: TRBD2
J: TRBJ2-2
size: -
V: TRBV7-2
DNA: TGTGCCAGCAGCCAAAATAGCGGGGGTAGCACCGGGGAGCTGTTTTTT
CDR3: CASSQNSGGSTGELFF

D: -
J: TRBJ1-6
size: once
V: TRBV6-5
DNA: TGTGCCAGCCGATCTGGGACTGATAATTCACCCCTCCACTTT
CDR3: CASRSGTDNSPLHF

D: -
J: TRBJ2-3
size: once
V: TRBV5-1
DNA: TGCGCCAGCAGCTCCGGGGAGCCTACAGATACGCAGTATTTT
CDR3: CASSSGEPTDTQYF

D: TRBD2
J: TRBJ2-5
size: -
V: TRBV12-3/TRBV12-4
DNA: TGTGCCAGCAGTGAAGGACTAGCGACCCAGTACTTC
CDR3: CASSEGLATQYF

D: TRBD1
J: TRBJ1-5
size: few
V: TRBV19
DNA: TGTGCCAGTAGTCCTAAGGACAGGGGAAGCAATCAGCCCCAGCATTTT
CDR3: CASSPKDRGSNQPQHF

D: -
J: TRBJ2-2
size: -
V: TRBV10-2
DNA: TGCGCCAGCATCCTGGGGGGGCCCGGCACCGGGGAGCTGTTTTTT
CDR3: CASILGGPGTGELFF

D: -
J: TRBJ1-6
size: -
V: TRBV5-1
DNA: TGCGCCAGCAGCTTGGACAGTATCTCTAATTCACCCCTCCACTTT
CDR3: CASSLDSISNSPLHF

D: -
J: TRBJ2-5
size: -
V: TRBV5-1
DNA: TGCGCCAGCAGGGAAGACAGTCGCGAGACCCAGTACTTC
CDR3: CASREDSRETQYF

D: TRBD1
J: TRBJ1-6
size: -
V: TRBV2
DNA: TGTGCCAGCAGGCGACGGGACAGCGAGAATTCACCCCTCCACTTT
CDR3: CASRRRDSENSPLHF

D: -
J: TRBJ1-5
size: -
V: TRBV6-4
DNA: TGTGCCAGCAGTGTGGTCCACAGCCATAGCAATCAGCCCCAGCATTTT
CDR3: CASSVVHSHSNQPQHF

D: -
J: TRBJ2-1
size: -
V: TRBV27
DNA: TGTGCCAGCAGTTCCAGGAGGAATGAGCAGTTCTTC
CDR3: CASSSRRNEQFF

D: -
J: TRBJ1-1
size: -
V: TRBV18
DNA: TGTGCCAGTTCAACCACTGGCACTGAAGCTTTCTTT
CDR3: CASSTTGTEAFF

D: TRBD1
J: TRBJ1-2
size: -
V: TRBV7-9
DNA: TGTGCCAGCAGCTCCCCGGGACAGGGAAACTATGGCTACACCTTC
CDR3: CASSSPGQGNYGYTF

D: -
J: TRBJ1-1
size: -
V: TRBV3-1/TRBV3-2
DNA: TGTGCCAGCAGCCAAGTATCTTGGAACACTGAAGCTTTCTTT
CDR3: CASSQVSWNTEAFF

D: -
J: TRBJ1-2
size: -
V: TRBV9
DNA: TGTGCCAGCAGCATGAACACAGGAGCCTATGGCTACACCTTC
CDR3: CASSMNTGAYGYTF

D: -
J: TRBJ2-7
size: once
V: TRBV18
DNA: TGTGCCAGCTCACCTTCGGGATCCTCGGGCGAGCAGTACTTC
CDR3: CASSPSGSSGEQYF

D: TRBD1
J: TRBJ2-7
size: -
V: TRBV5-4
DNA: TGTGCCAGCAGCTTCGGGACAGGGGCCTACGAGCAGTACTTC
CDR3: CASSFGTGAYEQYF

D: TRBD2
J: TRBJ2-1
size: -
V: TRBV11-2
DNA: TGTGCCAGCAGCTCTCGGACTAGCGGGGGTGATGAGCAGTTCTTC
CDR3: CASSSRTSGGDEQFF

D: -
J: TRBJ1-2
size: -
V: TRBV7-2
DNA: TGTGCCAGCAGCTTGCAACAGGGAGGGGATGGCTACACCTTC
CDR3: CASSLQQGGDGYTF

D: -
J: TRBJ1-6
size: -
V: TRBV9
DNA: TGTGCCAGCAGCGTAGATCCCAGTAATTCACCCCTCCACTTT
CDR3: CASSVDPSNSPLHF

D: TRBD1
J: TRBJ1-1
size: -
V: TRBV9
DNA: TGTGCCAGCAGCCTCCGACAGGGGACGGGAACTGAAGCTTTCTTT
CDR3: CASSLRQGTGTEAFF

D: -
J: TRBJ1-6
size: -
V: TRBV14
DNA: TGTGCCAGCAGCCGAGGGAGCGCCTATAATTCACCCCTCCACTTT
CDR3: CASSRGSAYNSPLHF

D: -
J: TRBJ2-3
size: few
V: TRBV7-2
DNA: TGTGCCAGCAGCCCCATGCCCCTATTCACAGATACGCAGTATTTT
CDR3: CASSPMPLFTDTQYF

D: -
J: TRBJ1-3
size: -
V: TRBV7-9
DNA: TGTGCCAGCAGCCGTTGGACAGATACTGGAAACACCATATATTTT
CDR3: CASSRWTDTGNTIYF